This T cell receptor beta chain was recovered during a study of patients and donors after allogeneic stem cell transplantation. TCRdb reprocessed the RT-PCR reads with MiXCR, giving one entry per CDR3 protein. Seen here are roughly 960,000 distinct CDR3 sequences, about a sixth observed once, and the top ten hold approximately 5.9%. The CDR3 is 17 amino acids. V was shortened by 4 bases and J by 3 bases, with 16 bases between the two germline ends. CDR1 MNHEY and CDR2 SMNVEV come from the germline V gene (reference sequence). Sequenced sample: blood, either unsorted or a sorted T cell fraction (not recorded which). The V call is TRBV27, the J call TRBJ1-6; D possibly corresponds to TRBD1 (5 bases). The clonotype was recovered from a human donor who was either an allogeneic HSCT recipient or a stem cell or donor lymphocyte infusion donor (not recorded which). It is not recorded whose cells these are; they may come from a transplant donor. Here the CDR3 DNA reads TGTGCCAGCAGTTCCTTTGCCAGGGCGGGCTATAATTCACCCCTCCACTTT. This translates into CASSSFARAGYNSPLHF.